This TCR beta chain was recorded in a study of lymphopenia after photon versus proton radiotherapy. Profiled with immunoSEQ multiplex PCR; TCRdb holds only in-frame clones, not every one. The table shows about 39,000 clones, with roughly 90% occurring only once. In germline, CDR1 is LNHDA, CDR2 SQIVND (reference sequence). Deletions cut 9 bases from V and 2 bases from J, with 14 bases between. CDR3 length: 14 amino acids. The chain employs TRBV19 and TRBJ1-3; D is ambiguous. The sample here was peripheral blood, taken from a patient treated with photon-based radiotherapy. The clonotype was recovered from a man aged 60-69 years with cholangiocarcinoma. The CDR3 reads CASLNRGAGNTIYF. The CDR3 bases are TGTGCCAGCCTGAACAGAGGAGCTGGAAACACCATATATTTT. The full variable domain, rest sourced from reference TRBV19 and TRBJ1-3, is DGGITQSPKYLFRKEGQNVTLSCEQNLNHDAMYWYRQDPGQGLRLIYYSQIVNDFQKGDIAEGYSVSREKKESFPLTVTSAQKNPTAFYLCASLNRGAGNTIYFGEGSWLTVV.